Described below is a single T cell receptor (beta chain) sequence and its context. This sample stems from a study of blood T cell repertoires in COVID-19. The wider study: COVID-19 samples from acute and convalescent phases originated in the United States, Italy and Spain.

The CDR3 runs to 20 residues. Germline V lookup: CDR1 KGHDR, CDR2 SFDVKD. The ends were cut back, 5 bases at V and 6 bases at J, with 28 bases in the middle. Clones were read by immunoSEQ multiplex PCR, and TCRdb kept only the in-frame ones, dropping some. Of roughly 30,000 clones listed, about nine tenths are singletons. Sequences were obtained from peripheral blood. This sequence joins TRBV24-1 and TRBJ1-6; D call uncertain. The sequence was obtained from a man in his 60s with acute or convalescent COVID-19. For the CDR3, the DNA is TGTGCCACCAGTGTCCTCCCGCCCCTGCTCGGGGATCTTACTAATTCACCCCTCCACTTT. It codes for CATSVLPPLLGDLTNSPLHF.